Following are 29 T cell receptor beta chains from one sample sequenced in a study of OX40 agonist ivuxolimab in advanced cancers. Produced via immunoSEQ multiplex PCR; TCRdb's table is partial and in-frame only. The data show under 25,000 clones, about nine tenths seen once. Specimen: CD4+ or CD8+ T cells sorted from blood, collected in a trial of the OX40 agonist ivuxolimab. These TCRs come from an adult with an advanced solid tumor such as melanoma, head and neck, liver or kidney cancer.

The gene calls are TRBV7-8 and TRBJ1-1, with D possibly matching TRBD1 (6 bases). Trimming removed 5 bases at V and 3 bases at J, with 10 bases between. The CDR3 runs 13 residues. Germline loops: CDR1 SGHVS, CDR2 FQNEAQ. CDR3: CASSVGQYTEAFF. DNA of the CDR3: TGTGCCAGCAGCGTCGGACAGTACACTGAAGCTTTCTTT.

This sequence joins TRBV6-1 and TRBJ1-3; the match to TRBD1 covers 7 bases. CDR1 is MNHNS and CDR2 is SASEGT in the germline V gene. V dropped 1 base and J dropped 4; count of bases not matched to a gene: 4. The CDR3 is made up of 15 amino acids. The CDR3 region is CASSEGDRRGNTIYF. CDR3 nucleotide sequence: TGTGCCAGCAGTGAAGGGGACAGAAGAGGAAACACCATATATTTT.

The chain has TRBV30 and TRBJ1-1; TRBD1 is a possible D gene (6 bases). CDR1 is GTSNPN, CDR2 SVGIG, per germline (reference sequence). V lost 3 bases to trimming and J lost 5 bases, with 13 bases between them. This CDR3 spans 13 amino acids. The CDR3: CAWSDRSETEAFF. CDR3 DNA: TGTGCCTGGAGCGACAGGTCCGAGACTGAAGCTTTCTTT.

V gene TRBV4-1 combines with J gene TRBJ2-3; D perhaps matches TRBD1 (5 bases). Germline V CDR1 and CDR2: MGHRA, YSYEKL. The CDR3 length is 14 residues. V was trimmed by 0 bases and J by 1 base, leaving 5 bases between them. The CDR3 loop reads CASSQEGGTDTQYF. CDR3 sequence (DNA): TGCGCCAGCAGCCAAGAAGGGGGCACAGATACGCAGTATTTT.

The genes are TRBV6-5 and TRBJ2-5; 7 positions match TRBD2. With 10 bases clipped from V and 1 base from J, the junction kept 6 bases outside the gene matches. The germline V gene has CDR1 MNHEY and CDR2 SVGAGI. CDR3 size: 13 residues. In DNA, the CDR3 is TGTGCCACGGGGGGTAGCGCCCAAGAGACCCAGTACTTC. This codes for CATGGSAQETQYF.

The V and J genes are TRBV7-9 and TRBJ2-7; TRBD1 agrees at 9 bases. The length of the CDR3 is 16 residues. Trimming cost V 5 bases and J 3 bases; bases outside gene matches: 11. Germline assignment: CDR1 SEHNR and CDR2 FQNEAQ (reference sequence). The CDR3 DNA sequence: TGTGCCAGCAGCATGAGCACCGGGACAGGGATCTACGAGCAGTACTTC. It is translated as CASSMSTGTGIYEQYF. The full variable domain, its missing parts supplied by reference TRBV7-9 and TRBJ2-7, is DTGVSQNPRHKITKRGQNVTFRCDPISEHNRLYWYRQTLGQGPEFLTYFQNEAQLEKSRLLSDRFSAERPKGSFSTLEIQRTEQGDSAMYLCASSMSTGTGIYEQYFGPGTRLTVT.

The chain uses TRBV5-1 and TRBJ1-1; D unclear. V dropped 0 bases and J dropped 1 base, with 22 bases sitting between them. The CDR3 is 19 amino acids. The germline CDR1 and CDR2 sequences are SGHRS and YFSETQ. The CDR3 DNA reads TGCGCCAGCAGCTTGGACGCCCGCCTGCGAGGAAGTTCGAACACTGAAGCTTTCTTT. Translated: CASSLDARLRGSSNTEAFF.

The chain couples TRBV6-1 to TRBJ2-1; 12 bases map to TRBD2. V shed 5 bases and J 7 bases; nucleotides not matched to a gene: 6. This CDR3 is 15 amino acids long. Germline loops: CDR1 MNHNS, CDR2 SASEGT. CDR3 sequence reads: CASSWTSGIKNEQFF. The CDR3 DNA reads as TGTGCCAGCAGTTGGACTAGCGGGATTAAGAATGAGCAGTTCTTC.

The chain is built from TRBV5-6 and TRBJ2-2; 9 positions match TRBD1. Per germline, CDR1 SGHDT and CDR2 YYEEEE. V shed 3 bases and J 0 bases; nucleotides not matched to a gene: 3. The CDR3 consists of 16 residues. CDR3 in amino acids: CASSSTGGANTGELFF. The CDR3 bases are TGTGCCAGCAGCTCCACAGGGGGCGCGAACACCGGGGAGCTGTTTTTT.

The chain combines TRBV6-5 with TRBJ2-7; D unresolved. The CDR3 is 14 amino acids. Germline V gives CDR1 MNHEY, CDR2 SVGAGI. The V gene lost 5 bases and the J gene lost 1 base, with 12 bases spanning the gap. CDR3 DNA sequence: TGTGCCAGCAGTCTCCTTACGGGTTCCTACGAGCAGTACTTC. This gives the protein CASSLLTGSYEQYF.

The CDR3 loop is CASSFGLGSNQPQHF. The CDR3 region has the DNA TGTGCCAGCAGTTTCGGCCTAGGGAGCAATCAGCCCCAGCATTTT. The chain carries TRBV27 and TRBJ1-5; the D is unclear. The CDR3 extends over 15 amino acids. V dropped 3 bases and J dropped 1 base, with 10 bases sitting between them. Germline V CDR1 and CDR2: MNHEY, SMNVEV (reference sequence).

The J gene is TRBJ1-1, the V gene TRBV29-1; 7 bases are a match to TRBD1. This CDR3 has 13 amino acids. V dropped 3 bases and J dropped 4; count of bases not matched to a gene: 5. Germline V gene lookup returns CDR1 SQVTM and CDR2 ANQGSEA. In DNA form, the CDR3 reads TGCAGCGTTGATACAGGGGTTGGCACTGAAGCTTTCTTT. As protein: CSVDTGVGTEAFF.

This clone came up once. This chain uses TRBV6-5 with TRBJ1-5; no reliable D call. This CDR3 comprises 13 residues. V lost 2 bases and J lost 5, with 7 bases in between. The germline V gene encodes CDR1 MNHEY and CDR2 SVGAGI. The CDR3 DNA reads as TGTGCCAGCAGTTACGACAAAGATCAGCCCCAGCATTTT. This codes for CASSYDKDQPQHF.

This rearrangement joins TRBV5-1 to TRBJ2-7; no clear D gene. The V gene's germline CDR1 is SGHRS and CDR2 YFSETQ. The CDR3 covers 13 residues. Trimming left V 0 bases short and J 6 bases short, with 10 bases between. CDR3 in DNA: TGCGCCAGCAGCTTGGCTCCCGTTACCGAGCAGTACTTC. This translates into CASSLAPVTEQYF.

The chain recombines TRBV4-1 with TRBJ2-7; D is possibly TRBD2 (7 bases). The length of the CDR3 is 17 residues. Trimming stripped 0 bases from V and 4 bases from J, with 19 bases between. Per the germline V gene, CDR1 is MGHRA and CDR2 is YSYEKL. This chain's CDR3 is CASSQEFRRGGLYEQYF. CDR3 DNA: TGCGCCAGCAGCCAAGAGTTTAGGAGGGGGGGACTTTACGAGCAGTACTTC.

The V call is TRBV7-9, the J call TRBJ2-5; TRBD1 is a possible D gene (5 bases). The CDR3 is 14 amino acids. V lost 1 base and J 2 bases, leaving 8 bases between the germline ends. Per the germline V gene, CDR1 is SEHNR and CDR2 is FQNEAQ (reference sequence). The DNA for the CDR3 is TGTGCCAGCAGCTTAGTTGACAGTCAAGAGACCCAGTACTTC. It encodes CASSLVDSQETQYF. Complete variable domain (other parts from reference TRBV7-9 and TRBJ2-5): DTGVSQNPRHKITKRGQNVTFRCDPISEHNRLYWYRQTLGQGPEFLTYFQNEAQLEKSRLLSDRFSAERPKGSFSTLEIQRTEQGDSAMYLCASSLVDSQETQYFGPGTRLLVL.

The V call is TRBV9, the J call TRBJ2-3, with D perhaps assigned TRBD1 or TRBD2 (5 bases each). Germline CDR1 reads SGDLS; CDR2 reads YYNGEE. V lost 2 bases to trimming and J lost 5 bases, with 12 bases between them. The CDR3 loop spans 14 amino acids. This chain's CDR3 is CASSVGAPKDTQYF. CDR3 bases: TGTGCCAGCAGCGTCGGGGCCCCTAAAGATACGCAGTATTTT.

In this sample, this clone turned up once. The chain carries TRBV28 and TRBJ2-5; TRBD2 aligns across 11 bases. The CDR3 covers 17 residues. With V trimmed by 6 bases and J by 2 bases, 11 bases remained unmatched. Germline CDR1 reads MDHEN; CDR2 reads SYDVKM. CDR3 amino acids: CASRHVSGTSGQETQYF. DNA for the CDR3: TGTGCCAGCAGGCACGTATCCGGGACTAGCGGACAAGAGACCCAGTACTTC.

The chain has TRBV11-2 and TRBJ2-7; D may correspond to TRBD1 or TRBD2 (5 bases each). Trimming cost V 6 bases and J 4 bases, with 10 bases left between them. The CDR3 extends over 12 amino acids. Germline CDR1 is SGHAT and CDR2 is FQNNGV. The CDR3 DNA is TGTGCCAGCAGTTGGGACGGTTACGAGCAGTACTTC. This sequence encodes CASSWDGYEQYF. The full variable domain, its missing parts supplied by reference TRBV11-2 and TRBJ2-7, is EAGVAQSPRYKIIEKRQSVAFWCNPISGHATLYWYQQILGQGPKLLIQFQNNGVVDDSQLPKDRFSAERLKGVDSTLKIQPAKLEDSAVYLCASSWDGYEQYFGPGTRLTVT.

This chain uses TRBV18 with TRBJ2-7; the D gene is possibly TRBD2 (5 bases). Trimming took off 0 bases at V and 2 bases at J, with 11 bases between the two ends. CDR3 length equals 15 residues. The germline V gene encodes CDR1 KGHSH and CDR2 LQKENI. The CDR3 bases are TGTGCCAGCTCACCACCAGAGGGCAGACCCTACGAGCAGTACTTC. Translating gives CASSPPEGRPYEQYF.

V and J are TRBV19 and TRBJ2-2, with D possibly TRBD2 on 5 matching bases. CDR1 LNHDA and CDR2 SQIVND come from the germline V gene (reference sequence). There are 17 residues in the CDR3. The ends were cut back, 0 bases at V and 1 base at J, with 12 bases in the middle. CDR3: CASSIDRRARNTGELFF. The CDR3 bases are TGTGCCAGTAGTATAGATAGGCGGGCGAGGAACACCGGGGAGCTGTTTTTT.

This clone was seen a handful of times. The chain couples TRBV6-1 to TRBJ1-1; D is uncertain. Trimming stripped 2 bases from V and 4 bases from J, with 11 bases between. From germline, CDR1 is MNHNS and CDR2 SASEGT. CDR3 length: 14 residues. CDR3 nucleotide sequence: TGTGCCAGCAGTGAACTGCCTTGGGGCACTGAAGCTTTCTTT. Residues: CASSELPWGTEAFF.

This clone was counted only a few times. V is TRBV6-6 and J is TRBJ2-1; the D gene is possibly TRBD2 (5 bases). CDR3 length equals 10 residues. Trimming cost V 6 bases and J 9 bases, with 6 bases left between them. From germline, CDR1 is MNHNY and CDR2 SVGAGI (reference sequence). The CDR3 sequence: CASRAGEQFF. The CDR3 coding sequence is TGTGCCAGCAGGGCGGGTGAGCAGTTCTTC.

The J gene is TRBJ2-7, the V gene TRBV5-4; no clear D. Trimming took off 1 base at V and 5 bases at J, with 10 bases between the two ends. The length of the CDR3 is 13 residues. CDR1 is SGHNT and CDR2 is YYREEE in the germline V gene (reference sequence). CDR3 amino acids: CASSLFVTDEQYF. Written as DNA, the CDR3 is TGTGCCAGCAGCTTGTTCGTCACGGACGAGCAGTACTTC.

The chain uses TRBV11-3 and TRBJ2-3; D unresolved. The CDR3 totals 13 residues. Deletions cut 4 bases from V and 8 bases from J, with 13 bases between. Germline loops: CDR1 SGHNT, CDR2 YENEEA. Written as DNA, the CDR3 is TGTGCCAGCAGCTCTCGTTGGTCGGGTACGCAGTATTTT. It translates to CASSSRWSGTQYF.

The rearrangement joins TRBV19 to TRBJ1-2; D gene unclear. V lost 10 bases and J 3 bases, leaving 21 bases between the germline ends. The CDR3 is 15 amino acids. Looked up from germline, CDR1 is LNHDA and CDR2 is SQIVND (reference sequence). The CDR3, as DNA: TGTGCCACCGAGGGCGGGCTGTGGCTCGACTATGGCTACACCTTC. Translation gives CATEGGLWLDYGYTF.

This rearrangement joins TRBV27 to TRBJ1-2, with D possibly matching TRBD1 (6 bases). This CDR3 region has 16 residues. V was shortened by 8 bases and J by 0 bases, with 19 bases between the two germline ends. Germline loops: CDR1 MNHEY, CDR2 SMNVEV (reference sequence). The CDR3 DNA is TGTGCCAGCCGACCCACCGGGGGGCTAGCTAACTATGGCTACACCTTC. It encodes CASRPTGGLANYGYTF.

This CDR3 reads CASGRGRTEAFF. CDR3 DNA: TGTGCCAGCGGCAGGGGTAGGACTGAAGCTTTCTTT. This chain uses TRBV14 with TRBJ1-1, with D perhaps matching TRBD1 (6 bases). The CDR3 covers 12 residues. The germline gives CDR1 SGHDN, CDR2 FVKESK. Trimming took off 8 bases at V and 5 bases at J, with 12 bases between the two ends. Variable domain in full (rest from reference TRBV14 and TRBJ1-1): EAGVTQFPSHSVIEKGQTVTLRCDPISGHDNLYWYRRVMGKEIKFLLHFVKESKQDESGMPNNRFLAERTGGTYSTLKVQPAELEDSGVYFCASGRGRTEAFFGQGTRLTVV.

V and J are TRBV6-4 and TRBJ1-1; a weak D match, TRBD1 (6 bases). Germline loops: CDR1 MRHNA, CDR2 SNTAGT. CDR3 length: 14 amino acids. Trimming removed 2 bases at V and 8 bases at J, with 15 bases between. The CDR3 nucleotides are TGTGCCAGCAGTGACCTCGCGGGGGGGGCGGAAGCTTTCTTT. This translates into CASSDLAGGAEAFF.